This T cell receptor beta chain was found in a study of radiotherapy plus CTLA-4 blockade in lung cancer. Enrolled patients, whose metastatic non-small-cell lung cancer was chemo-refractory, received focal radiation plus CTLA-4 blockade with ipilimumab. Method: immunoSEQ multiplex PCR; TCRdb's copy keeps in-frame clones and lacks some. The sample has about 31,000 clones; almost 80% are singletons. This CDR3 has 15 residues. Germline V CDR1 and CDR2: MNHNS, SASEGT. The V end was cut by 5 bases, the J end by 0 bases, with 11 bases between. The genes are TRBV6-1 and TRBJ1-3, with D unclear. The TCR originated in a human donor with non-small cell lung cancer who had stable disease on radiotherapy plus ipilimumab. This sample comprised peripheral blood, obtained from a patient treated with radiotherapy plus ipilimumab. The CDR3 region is CASSSPRASGNTIYF. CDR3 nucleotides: TGTGCCAGCAGTTCCCCCCGAGCCTCTGGAAACACCATATATTTT.